Below are 21 T cell receptor beta chains sequenced from a single sample in a study of blood T cell repertoires in COVID-19. Only in-frame clones appear in the TCRdb table, and some are missing; sequencing was by immunoSEQ multiplex PCR. The sample yields under 200,000 clones, 80% to 90% seen once. Material: peripheral blood. The receptors come from a woman in her 70s with acute or convalescent COVID-19.

The CDR3 nucleotides are TGTGCCAGCAGCCGAAGGACTAGCGGGAGGTTGGACACAGATACGCAGTATTTT. This translates into CASSRRTSGRLDTDTQYF. V and J are TRBV7-6 and TRBJ2-3; TRBD2 matches at 14 bases. Trimming removed 5 bases from V and 2 bases from J; junction bases left unmatched: 9. From germline, CDR1 is SGHVS and CDR2 FNYEAQ. CDR3 length: 18 residues.

This clone was recorded only once. The genes are TRBV5-4 and TRBJ2-5, with 7 positions matching TRBD2. V lost 4 bases to trimming and J lost 5 bases; unmatched junction nucleotides: 8. Germline CDR1 SGHNT, CDR2 YYREEE (reference sequence). The CDR3 has 14 residues. For the CDR3, the DNA is TGTGCCAGCAGCCGTAGCGGGTCCTTTGAGACCCAGTACTTC. Translation gives CASSRSGSFETQYF.

This clone was recorded only once. The rearrangement uses TRBV6-2 or TRBV6-3 and TRBJ2-3; TRBD2 might be the D (5 bases). The CDR3 has 14 amino acids. In germline, CDR1 is MNHEY, CDR2 SVGEGT. The V end lost 0 bases, the J end lost 2 bases, and 6 bases lay between the germline ends. The CDR3 sequence is CASSYSRVTDTQYF. CDR3 in DNA: TGTGCCAGCAGTTACTCGCGGGTCACAGATACGCAGTATTTT.

The rearrangement uses TRBV5-1 and TRBJ1-2, with a tentative D call TRBD1 (6 bases). CDR3 size: 14 residues. Deletions cut 3 bases from V and 3 bases from J, with 12 bases between. Germline CDR1 reads SGHRS; CDR2 reads YFSETQ. The CDR3 spells CASSSGEWYYGYTF. DNA for the CDR3: TGCGCCAGCAGCTCAGGGGAGTGGTACTATGGCTACACCTTC. Drawing the rest from reference TRBV5-1 and TRBJ1-2, the complete variable domain is KAGVTQTPRYLIKTRGQQVTLSCSPISGHRSVSWYQQTPGQGLQFLFEYFSETQRNKGNFPGRFSGRQFSNSRSEMNVSTLELGDSALYLCASSSGEWYYGYTFGSGTRLTVV.

This clone was seen a few times. J is TRBJ1-5 and V is TRBV4-1, with D possibly TRBD1 on 6 matching bases. The CDR3 has 17 amino acids. Germline values: CDR1 MGHRA, CDR2 YSYEKL. V gave up 4 bases and J gave up 6 bases, with 22 bases separating them. CDR3 residues: CASSPSLGTSDGQPQHF. The CDR3 DNA reads as TGCGCCAGCAGCCCCTCCCTGGGGACATCGGATGGTCAGCCCCAGCATTTT.

This rearrangement joins TRBV6-5 to TRBJ1-1; 10 nucleotides align to TRBD1. Germline V gene lookup returns CDR1 MNHEY and CDR2 SVGAGI. Losses at the gene ends were 6 bases for V and 5 bases for J; bases not matched to a gene: 9. The CDR3 is 15 amino acids. This CDR3 is CASRAPGQGLTEAFF. As DNA, the CDR3 is TGTGCCAGCAGGGCCCCGGGACAGGGGTTGACTGAAGCTTTCTTT.

This clone was seen only once. This chain links TRBV7-2 with TRBJ2-3, with 11 positions matching TRBD2. From germline, CDR1 is SGHTA and CDR2 FQGNSA. The ends lost 5 bases at V and 3 bases at J; junction bases unmatched: 4. CDR3 length: 15 amino acids. CDR3 sequence: CASSPSGRWTDTQYF. CDR3 bases: TGTGCCAGCAGCCCTAGCGGGAGGTGGACAGATACGCAGTATTTT.

The J gene is TRBJ2-4, the V gene TRBV18; no clear D. Trimming cost V 0 bases and J 2 bases, with 14 bases left between them. Germline CDR1 reads KGHSH; CDR2 reads LQKENI. This CDR3 comprises 17 residues. Written as DNA, the CDR3 is TGTGCCAGCTCACCACCGAACGCCCAGGATACCAAAAACATTCAGTACTTC. As protein: CASSPPNAQDTKNIQYF.

This chain uses TRBV5-4 with TRBJ2-2, with no clear D. The length of the CDR3 is 16 residues. Germline V gene sequence: CDR1 SGHNT, CDR2 YYREEE (reference sequence). V lost 0 bases and J lost 0, with 9 bases in between. The CDR3 DNA reads as TGTGCCAGCAGCTTGGGGGTGACACCGAACACCGGGGAGCTGTTTTTT. Translation: CASSLGVTPNTGELFF.

This chain connects TRBV2 to TRBJ2-5; 12 bases agree with TRBD1. V lost 8 bases to trimming and J lost 5 bases; unmatched junction nucleotides: 6. The CDR3 covers 14 residues. Germline CDR1 SNHLY, CDR2 FYNNEI. CDR3 in amino acids: CASGRDRGLETQYF. In DNA form, the CDR3 reads TGTGCCAGCGGGAGGGACAGGGGGCTGGAGACCCAGTACTTC.

This chain links TRBV5-5 with TRBJ2-4, with D uncertain. This CDR3 spans 12 amino acids. Germline V gene sequence: CDR1 SGHKS, CDR2 YYEKEE (reference sequence). Trimming pared 0 bases from V and 6 bases from J, leaving 4 bases between. The chain's CDR3 is CASSLDGNIQYF. CDR3 in DNA: TGTGCCAGCAGCTTGGACGGAAACATTCAGTACTTC. Supplemented by reference TRBV5-5 and TRBJ2-4, the full variable domain reads DAGVTQSPTHLIKTRGQQVTLRCSPISGHKSVSWYQQVLGQGPQFIFQYYEKEERGRGNFPDRFSARQFPNYSSELNVNALLLGDSALYLCASSLDGNIQYFGAGTRLSVL.

This clone was found a few times. The V gene is TRBV10-3, the J gene TRBJ1-2, with D perhaps matching TRBD1 (5 bases). Trimming left V 8 bases short and J 2 bases short, with 9 bases between. CDR3 size: 12 residues. Germline V lookup: CDR1 ENHRY, CDR2 SYGVKD. The CDR3 DNA sequence: TGTGCCATCTTCGGACAAAACTATGGCTACACCTTC. This codes for CAIFGQNYGYTF.

The chain uses TRBV5-1 and TRBJ1-1; 7 bases align to TRBD1. The V gene end was trimmed by 7 bases and the J gene end by 0 bases; junction bases not matched to a gene: 12. CDR1 is SGHRS, CDR2 YFSETQ, per germline. This CDR3 spans 16 amino acids. This CDR3 reads CASRRQGKGMNTEAFF. As DNA, the CDR3 is TGCGCCAGCCGAAGACAGGGAAAGGGGATGAACACTGAAGCTTTCTTT.

This clone was found once. The V call is TRBV11-3, the J call TRBJ2-7, with D perhaps TRBD2 (6 bases). The CDR3 has 15 residues. CDR1 and CDR2 from the germline V gene are SGHNT and YENEEA. Trimming stripped 5 bases from V and 5 bases from J, with 19 bases between. The CDR3 reads CASSHELATGHEQYF. For the CDR3, the DNA is TGTGCCAGCAGCCACGAACTAGCTACCGGGCACGAGCAGTACTTC.

V and J are TRBV7-2 and TRBJ1-4; 7 bases are a match to TRBD1. The CDR3 is 15 amino acids. The trim removed 5 bases at V and 5 bases at J, leaving 8 bases unmatched. The V gene's germline CDR1 is SGHTA and CDR2 FQGNSA. Here the CDR3 reads CASSPRGQPNEKLFF. The CDR3 DNA reads TGTGCCAGCAGCCCGAGGGGACAGCCAAATGAAAAACTGTTTTTT. The whole variable domain, remainder taken from reference TRBV7-2 and TRBJ1-4, is GAGVSQSPSNKVTEKGKDVELRCDPISGHTALYWYRQSLGQGLEFLIYFQGNSAPDKSGLPSDRFSAERTGGSVSTLTIQRTQQEDSAVYLCASSPRGQPNEKLFFGSGTQLSVL.

The J gene is TRBJ1-1, the V gene TRBV21-1; TRBD1 was called by the table and not checked on the DNA. TRBV21-1 is labeled a pseudogene. The CDR3 has 13 amino acids. CDR3 loop: CASRAHMNTEAFF. CDR3 in DNA: TGTGCCAGCAGGGCCCACATGAACACTGAAGCTTTCTTT.

This clone showed up just a few times. The rearrangement joins TRBV7-9 to TRBJ2-7, with 12 bases lining up with TRBD1. This CDR3 contains 15 residues. Unmatched junction bases numbered 5, after V lost 1 base and J lost 7 bases. Germline V gives CDR1 SEHNR, CDR2 FQNEAQ (reference sequence). The CDR3 bases are TGTGCCAGCAGCTTAGAGGGACAGGGGGCTCGGGAGCAGTACTTC. This translates into CASSLEGQGAREQYF.

For the CDR3, the DNA is TGTGCCAGCAGCTTGGGGTCGGACACTGAAGCTTTCTTT. Protein sequence: CASSLGSDTEAFF. The rearrangement uses TRBV5-4 and TRBJ1-1; no definite D call. This CDR3 region has 13 residues. The germline V gene encodes CDR1 SGHNT and CDR2 YYREEE (reference sequence). The germline V and J ends were trimmed by 0 bases and 3 bases, with 6 bases remaining between them.

This rearrangement joins TRBV2 to TRBJ2-1; 10 bases line up with TRBD2. V dropped 6 bases and J dropped 5; count of bases not matched to a gene: 7. This CDR3 spans 15 amino acids. Germline assignment: CDR1 SNHLY and CDR2 FYNNEI. The CDR3 sequence is CASRMTSGSNNEQFF. The CDR3 coding sequence is TGTGCCAGCAGGATGACTAGCGGGTCAAACAATGAGCAGTTCTTC.

V usage is TRBV28 and J usage is TRBJ2-2; 7 bases are a match to TRBD2. Germline CDR1 reads MDHEN; CDR2 reads SYDVKM. The CDR3 extends over 13 amino acids. The V and J ends lost 6 bases and 6 bases, in that order; junction bases with no gene match: 4. CDR3 DNA: TGTGCCAGCAGCCCTCGGGGGGCCGGGGAGCTGTTTTTT. Translating gives CASSPRGAGELFF. The full variable domain, rest sourced from reference TRBV28 and TRBJ2-2, is DVKVTQSSRYLVKRTGEKVFLECVQDMDHENMFWYRQDPGLGLRLIYFSYDVKMKEKGDIPEGYSVSREKKERFSLILESASTNQTSMYLCASSPRGAGELFFGEGSRLTVL.

This clone appeared a few times. This rearrangement joins TRBV3-1 (or the pseudogene TRBV3-2) to TRBJ1-1, with TRBD1 matching over 9 bases. Germline CDR1 reads LGHDT; CDR2 reads YNNKEL (reference sequence). V trimming: 6 bases; J trimming: 7 bases; junction bases outside the gene matches: 24. CDR3 length: 19 amino acids. CDR3 protein: CASRTGTGYGVLPVGEAFF. In DNA, the CDR3 is TGTGCCAGCAGAACCGGGACAGGGTACGGGGTCCTTCCGGTAGGTGAAGCTTTCTTT.